The next 7 T cell receptor beta chains were all read from a single sample in a study of blood T cells in healthy people across ages. Then a second PCR, running roughly 7 to 11 cycles, was carried out with a sample-barcoded 5' primer and a J-beta primer mix. TCRdb fed the 5' RACE reads into MiXCR, producing one record per CDR3 protein. Among about 1.4 million distinct CDR3 sequences, approximately 59% were seen once, and the ten largest hold over 6.5%. The material sequenced was blood. Receptors originate from a man aged 18 to 29 in good health.

This clonotype came up many times. The rearrangement uses TRBV9 and TRBJ2-7, with 7 bases identical to TRBD1. CDR3 length equals 13 residues. Trimming removed 3 bases from V and 2 bases from J; junction bases left unmatched: 2. CDR1 and CDR2 (germline): SGDLS, YYNGEE. CDR3 nucleotide sequence: TGTGCCAGCAGCGGAGGGACAGCCTACGAGCAGTACTTC. This translates into CASSGGTAYEQYF.

The chain is built from TRBV6-6 and TRBJ1-4, with D possibly matching TRBD1 (5 bases). The V end lost 4 bases, the J end lost 8 bases, and 20 bases lay between the germline ends. This CDR3 has 16 residues. The germline gives CDR1 MNHNY, CDR2 SVGAGI (reference sequence). The CDR3 loop reads CASSWGRHPVAEKLFF. In nucleotides, the CDR3 is TGTGCCAGCAGTTGGGGCCGACATCCGGTGGCGGAAAAACTGTTTTTT.

The table lists this clonotype with a few counts. The rearrangement joins TRBV12-3 or TRBV12-4 to TRBJ2-1; no clear D. V was pared by 6 bases and J by 4 bases, with 7 bases between. The CDR3 totals 12 residues. In nucleotides, the CDR3 is TGTGCCAGCAGGCCACAGTACAATGAGCAGTTCTTC. It translates to CASRPQYNEQFF.

The chain has TRBV10-3 and TRBJ2-7; no clear D gene. The CDR3 length is 13 residues. The germline V gene encodes CDR1 ENHRY and CDR2 SYGVKD. V gave up 3 bases and J gave up 0 bases, with 6 bases separating them. The CDR3 nucleotides are TGTGCCATCAGTGAAATTAGCTCCTACGAGCAGTACTTC. Its translation is CAISEISSYEQYF.

The rearrangement joins TRBV7-9 to TRBJ2-4; D ambiguous. Germline CDR1 is SEHNR and CDR2 is FQNEAQ (reference sequence). V was pared by 1 base and J by 4 bases, with 11 bases between. The CDR3 runs 15 residues. DNA of the CDR3: TGTGCCAGCAGCTTAGGGTCAGCTGGAAAAAACATTCAGTACTTC. The encoded protein is CASSLGSAGKNIQYF.

This clonotype was picked up one time. The rearrangement links TRBV4-3 to TRBJ2-1, with D perhaps TRBD2 (7 bases). CDR1 and CDR2 from the germline V gene are LGHNA and YSLEER. Trimming removed 4 bases from V and 8 bases from J, with 18 bases in between. This CDR3 region has 15 residues. The CDR3 protein is CASSLGVGGADEQFF. CDR3 nucleotide sequence: TGCGCCAGCAGCCTCGGAGTGGGGGGGGCGGATGAGCAGTTCTTC.

The chain carries TRBV29-1 and TRBJ2-5; D perhaps matches TRBD2 (6 bases). This CDR3 has 11 residues. V was pared by 7 bases and J by 5 bases, with 11 bases between. Germline CDR1 is SQVTM and CDR2 is ANQGSEA. The CDR3 sequence: CSAGVGETQYF. DNA for the CDR3: TGCAGCGCGGGAGTTGGGGAGACCCAGTACTTC.